Below, 23 T cell receptor beta chains from the same sample are listed, as sequenced in a study of spatial heterogeneity in lung cancer. Time point defined: sample taken at primary tumor resection. The input material, whole RNA from tumor, nontumor lung or frozen PBMC, was sequenced unsorted. TCRdb fed the 5' RACE reads into MiXCR, producing one record per CDR3 protein. The sample shows under 50,000 distinct CDR3 sequences, 4% to 6% of them seen only once. The sample was PBMCs, taken at surgery. The receptors here all came from a female donor with early-stage non-small cell lung cancer.

In this sample, this clonotype turned up a few times. The chain links TRBV5-6 to TRBJ1-4; D is ambiguous. Trimming took 0 bases from V and 6 from J, leaving 18 bases between them. The CDR3 has 17 amino acids. In germline, CDR1 is SGHDT, CDR2 YYEEEE. CDR3 in DNA: TGTGCCAGCAGCTTGGCAGCGACGCTGGGGAGGGATGAAAAACTGTTTTTT. Its translation is CASSLAATLGRDEKLFF.

This clonotype was detected many times. The CDR3 nucleotides are TGTGCCAGCAGTCCCCAACAGGTCCGGTTTGGCGAGCAGTACTTC. Amino acid sequence: CASSPQQVRFGEQYF. The V and J genes are TRBV27 and TRBJ2-7, with a tentative D call TRBD1 (5 bases). Trimming stripped 5 bases from V and 6 bases from J, with 20 bases between. The CDR3 runs to 15 residues. CDR1 and CDR2 (germline): MNHEY, SMNVEV (reference sequence).

The sample holds many counts of this clonotype. This sequence joins TRBV19 and TRBJ2-3; TRBD2 is a possible D gene (6 bases). CDR1 is LNHDA and CDR2 is SQIVND in the germline V gene (reference sequence). This CDR3 is 14 amino acids long. Trimming shortened V by 8 bases and J by 0 bases, and 12 bases separated the two germline ends. Here the CDR3 reads CASPPEGSTDTQYF. CDR3 DNA: TGTGCCAGTCCCCCGGAGGGCAGCACAGATACGCAGTATTTT.

This clonotype was counted many times. This chain uses TRBV7-2 with TRBJ2-3; TRBD2 matches at 10 bases. This CDR3 is built from 16 residues. In germline, CDR1 is SGHTA, CDR2 FQGNSA. V shed 0 bases, J shed 4 bases, and the junction held 4 bases outside the gene matches. The CDR3 nucleotides are TGTGCCAGCAGCTTAGCTAGCGGGGGGCGGCCAGATACGCAGTATTTT. Translating it yields CASSLASGGRPDTQYF.

The table lists this clonotype with many counts. The chain employs TRBV7-9 and TRBJ2-2; 8 bases align to TRBD2. Germline lookup yields CDR1 SEHNR and CDR2 FQNEAQ (reference sequence). This CDR3 contains 20 residues. J lost 0 bases, V lost 0 bases, and 12 bases had no gene match. The CDR3 nucleotides are TGTGCCAGCAGCTTAGCCCCGCGCCAGCGGGGGTACTCGAACACCGGGGAGCTGTTTTTT. Translated, it gives CASSLAPRQRGYSNTGELFF.

The sample holds many counts of this clonotype. The chain employs TRBV7-8 and TRBJ2-5; D gene uncertain. Germline V gives CDR1 SGHVS, CDR2 FQNEAQ. The CDR3 contains 14 residues. V shed 4 bases and J shed 6 bases, with 15 bases lying between them. The chain's CDR3 is CASSSRARGQTQYF. The CDR3 DNA reads as TGTGCCAGCAGCTCGAGAGCCCGTGGGCAGACCCAGTACTTC.

This clonotype came up many times. The chain couples TRBV6-1 to TRBJ2-5; D gene uncertain. There are 14 residues in the CDR3. Germline V CDR1 and CDR2: MNHNS, SASEGT. Trimming removed 6 bases at V and 5 bases at J, with 16 bases between. For the CDR3, the DNA is TGTGCCAGCAGGGTGTACACGGTATCGGAGACCCAGTACTTC. This sequence encodes CASRVYTVSETQYF.

The chain uses TRBV12-3 or TRBV12-4 and TRBJ2-2; D gene unclear. V gave up 3 bases and J gave up 4 bases, with 6 bases separating them. The CDR3 runs 13 residues. For the CDR3, the DNA is TGTGCCAGCAGTTTGTGGGCCACCGGGGAGCTGTTTTTT. Protein product: CASSLWATGELFF.

This clonotype has a count of ten or more. The V gene is TRBV12-3 or TRBV12-4, the J gene TRBJ1-5; D is undetermined. The CDR3 runs 14 residues. Between the trimmed V and J ends, which lost 6 bases and 0 bases, there was a span of 9 bases. The CDR3 region has the DNA TGTGCCAGCAGCGTTATGGGTAGCAATCAGCCCCAGCATTTT. This translates into CASSVMGSNQPQHF.

This clonotype appeared many times. Lacking the conserved final phenylalanine or tryptophan, this CDR3 likely reflects a read error. The limits of the CDR3 on the DNA are not certain, so only TCRdb's listed CDR3 is given. The CDR3 here is CASSNQGGTSLPAY. This sequence joins TRBV12-3 or TRBV12-4 and TRBJ2-1; the table assigns TRBD2, which was not confirmed against the DNA. The length of the CDR3 is 14 amino acids, counting both ends.

This clonotype was observed at least ten times. This chain joins TRBV4-2 and TRBJ1-2, with 10 bases matching TRBD1. In germline, CDR1 is LGHNA, CDR2 YNFKEQ. V was clipped by 0 bases and J by 0 bases; unmatched bases: 1. This CDR3 contains 16 residues. In DNA form, the CDR3 reads TGTGCCAGCAGCCAAGACGGGACAGGGGCTAACTATGGCTACACCTTC. It yields the protein CASSQDGTGANYGYTF.

This clonotype was seen at least ten times. The chain employs TRBV3-1 and TRBJ1-5; 8 bases are shared with TRBD1. The V segment lost 1 base and the J segment 4 bases; nucleotides outside the gene matches: 3. CDR1 LGHDT and CDR2 YNNKEL come from the germline V gene (reference sequence). This CDR3 spans 15 amino acids. The CDR3 here is CASSQGQGANQPQHF. The CDR3 DNA sequence: TGTGCCAGCAGCCAAGGCCAGGGGGCGAATCAGCCCCAGCATTTT.

This chain links TRBV5-1 with TRBJ1-2; D call uncertain. The CDR3 has 13 residues. CDR1 is SGHRS, CDR2 YFSETQ, per germline. Trimming took off 3 bases at V and 4 bases at J, with 10 bases between the two ends. The CDR3 spells CASSWEKTYGYTF. The CDR3, as DNA: TGCGCCAGCAGCTGGGAGAAGACCTATGGCTACACCTTC.

This clonotype appeared many times. The gene calls are TRBV7-2 and TRBJ2-5; weak D call: TRBD1 (6 bases). The CDR3 runs 14 residues. V lost 5 bases and J 2 bases, leaving 12 bases between the germline ends. Germline V gives CDR1 SGHTA, CDR2 FQGNSA. This CDR3 is CASSPGQRQETQYF. The CDR3 coding sequence is TGTGCCAGCAGCCCCGGACAGAGACAAGAGACCCAGTACTTC.

In this sample, this clonotype turned up a few times. The V gene is TRBV6-5, the J gene TRBJ1-5; 11 nucleotides align to TRBD1. CDR1 is MNHEY, CDR2 SVGAGI, per germline. The junction had 5 bases not matched to a gene; V was cut back by 6 bases and J by 4 bases. The CDR3 contains 15 residues. For the CDR3, the DNA is TGTGCCAGCAGCCCGGACAGGGGGCCGAATCAGCCCCAGCATTTT. Amino acid sequence: CASSPDRGPNQPQHF.

This clonotype was picked up many times. The chain is built from TRBV6-6 and TRBJ2-3; the match to TRBD1 covers 7 bases. Trimming removed 6 bases from V and 5 bases from J; junction bases left unmatched: 2. Germline CDR1 MNHNY, CDR2 SVGAGI (reference sequence). CDR3 length equals 12 residues. The CDR3 is CASSAGGDTQYF. DNA of the CDR3: TGTGCCAGCAGCGCAGGGGGAGATACGCAGTATTTT.

This clonotype appeared many times. CDR3 loop: CASSVGGAANQPQHF. For the CDR3, the DNA is TGTGCCAGCAGCGTAGGGGGGGCTGCGAATCAGCCCCAGCATTTT. The J gene is TRBJ1-5, the V gene TRBV9; TRBD1 is a possible D gene (6 bases). In germline, CDR1 is SGDLS, CDR2 YYNGEE. Trimming removed 0 bases at V and 4 bases at J, with 11 bases between. This CDR3 has 15 amino acids.

This clonotype was counted ten times or more. This chain uses TRBV7-2 with TRBJ2-1, with D perhaps given as TRBD1 or TRBD2 (6 bases each). The CDR3 is made up of 15 amino acids. Trimming pared 2 bases from V and 3 bases from J, leaving 11 bases between. Germline V gene data show CDR1 as SGHTA and CDR2 as FQGNSA. In nucleotides, the CDR3 is TGTGCCAGCAGCTTAAGGGGGGCCGGCTACAATGAGCAGTTCTTC. Encoded protein: CASSLRGAGYNEQFF.

In its sample, this clonotype was seen a few times. The chain carries TRBV5-1 and TRBJ2-3, with 7 bases aligning to TRBD1. The germline V gene encodes CDR1 SGHRS and CDR2 YFSETQ. Trimming at V came to 2 bases and at J to 0 bases, leaving 3 bases not matched to a gene. The CDR3 consists of 15 residues. The CDR3 spells CASSFRDSSTDTQYF. The CDR3 DNA is TGCGCCAGCAGCTTCCGGGACAGTAGCACAGATACGCAGTATTTT.

The gene calls are TRBV7-9 and TRBJ2-1; D not resolved. CDR3 length equals 14 residues. The V gene's germline CDR1 is SEHNR and CDR2 FQNEAQ (reference sequence). The V end lost 6 bases, the J end lost 2 bases, and 11 bases lay between the germline ends. The CDR3 nucleotides are TGTGCCAGCAGAGGACCCGAGGCCTACAATGAGCAGTTCTTC. It yields the protein CASRGPEAYNEQFF. The complete variable domain, with remaining parts taken from reference TRBV7-9 and TRBJ2-1, reads DTGVSQNPRHKITKRGQNVTFRCDPISEHNRLYWYRQTLGQGPEFLTYFQNEAQLEKSRLLSDRFSAERPKGSFSTLEIQRTEQGDSAMYLCASRGPEAYNEQFFGPGTRLTVL.

The chain links TRBV5-6 to TRBJ1-5, with TRBD1 as a possible D gene (6 bases). The CDR3 spans 14 residues. Trimming shortened V by 3 bases and J by 9 bases, and 16 bases separated the two germline ends. From germline, CDR1 is SGHDT and CDR2 YYEEEE. The CDR3 is CASSSHQGRRPQHF. CDR3 in DNA: TGTGCCAGCAGCTCCCACCAGGGGAGACGGCCCCAGCATTTT.

This clonotype has a handful of counts. V gene TRBV7-2 combines with J gene TRBJ1-5; 8 bases fit TRBD1. CDR1 is SGHTA, CDR2 FQGNSA, per germline. Trimming cost V 2 bases and J 8 bases; bases outside gene matches: 5. The CDR3 spans 14 residues. The CDR3 sequence is CASSLQGAFKPQHF. The CDR3 DNA sequence: TGTGCCAGCAGCTTACAGGGGGCGTTTAAGCCCCAGCATTTT.

This clonotype was recorded at least ten times. The chain recombines TRBV7-9 with TRBJ1-5; D is uncertain. The CDR3 length is 13 residues. Germline CDR1 SEHNR, CDR2 FQNEAQ (reference sequence). The V end lost 5 bases, the J end lost 0 bases, and 5 bases lay between the germline ends. As DNA, the CDR3 is TGTGCCAGCAGCCATGATAGCAATCAGCCCCAGCATTTT. It specifies CASSHDSNQPQHF.